A selection of T cell receptor beta chains follows, all from one sample in a study of blood T cell repertoires in COVID-19. The protocol was immunoSEQ multiplex PCR, while the TCRdb copy is restricted to in-frame clones and leaves out a portion. In the table there are roughly 200,000 clones, around 81% of which are singletons. Sequences were obtained from peripheral blood. The receptors were sampled from a woman in her 70s with acute or convalescent COVID-19. Each CDR3 is given with its conserved first and last residue. A D gene is named only where the DNA matches it firmly. Expanded clones get a size class; other rows say once, few or many, or leave the size out.

>TRBD1|TRBJ2-2|TRBV6-2/TRBV6-3|NA
TGTGCCAGCAGCAGAGGCCAGGGGGCCACCGGGGAGCTGTTTTTT
CASSRGQGATGELFF
>TRBD1|TRBJ2-2|TRBV6-5|NA
TGTGCCAGCAGAGGGACAGGGAGCCTCGGGGAGCTGTTTTTT
CASRGTGSLGELFF
>TRBD1|TRBJ1-6|TRBV7-9|NA
TGTGCCAGCAGCTTACCACAGGACAGGGGAAATTCACCCCTCCACTTT
CASSLPQDRGNSPLHF
>NA|TRBJ1-1|TRBV30|once
TGTGCCTGGAGTGTACCAGGCATGAACACTGAAGCTTTCTTT
CAWSVPGMNTEAFF
>NA|TRBJ2-7|TRBV30|NA
TGTGCCTGGAGCGGGAAGGGCGAGCAGTACTTC
CAWSGKGEQYF
>TRBD2|TRBJ2-1|TRBV28|NA
TGTGCCAGCAGTCTATTAGCGGGAGGGCTTTACAATGAGCAGTTCTTC
CASSLLAGGLYNEQFF
>TRBD2|TRBJ2-7|TRBV10-2|once
TGCGCCAGCAGTGAGTCGACGGGGAGGGTTTACGAGCAGTACTTC
CASSESTGRVYEQYF
>NA|TRBJ2-7|TRBV19|NA
TGTGCCAGTAGTGCCGGCTGGGGCGGATACTACGAGCAGTACTTC
CASSAGWGGYYEQYF
>NA|TRBJ2-5|TRBV6-5|NA
TGTGCCAGTACCCTAGGCCCCCAAGAGACCCAGTACTTC
CASTLGPQETQYF
>NA|TRBJ2-7|TRBV19|NA
TGTGCCAGTAGTATGGTCGACAGTACCTACGAGCAGTACTTC
CASSMVDSTYEQYF
>NA|TRBJ2-3|TRBV5-1|NA
TGCGCCAGCAGCTGGACTAGCACAGATACGCAGTATTTT
CASSWTSTDTQYF
>NA|TRBJ2-1|TRBV6-5|NA
TGTGCCAGCACCCCGGGAATCGGGAATGAGCAGTTCTTC
CASTPGIGNEQFF
>NA|TRBJ2-1|TRBV3-1/TRBV3-2|NA
TGTGCCAGCAGCCAAGCGTTAAGCGGGTACTACAATGAGCAGTTCTTC
CASSQALSGYYNEQFF
>TRBD2|TRBJ2-1|TRBV19|NA
TGTGCCAGTTCCCAAGCAGCGGGAGGGCCGAATGAGCAGTTCTTC
CASSQAAGGPNEQFF
>TRBD1|TRBJ2-5|TRBV11-3|NA
TGTGCCAGCAGCTGGGACAGTCAAGAGACCCAGTACTTC
CASSWDSQETQYF
>TRBD2|TRBJ2-1|TRBV4-2|once
TGTGCCAGCAGCCAAGTTCTAGCGGGGGATTACAATGAGCAGTTCTTC
CASSQVLAGDYNEQFF
>TRBD2|TRBJ2-7|TRBV7-9|NA
TGTGCCAGCAGCTTTACCGGGACTACCCACTACGAGCAGTACTTC
CASSFTGTTHYEQYF
>NA|TRBJ2-5|TRBV5-1|NA
TGCGCCAGCAGCTTGGGTAGCGGAATTTTAGAGACCCAGTACTTC
CASSLGSGILETQYF
>NA|TRBJ1-5|TRBV10-3|NA
TGTGCCATCAGTGAGTTTCGGGATCCGACGGAGCCCCAGCATTTT
CAISEFRDPTEPQHF
>NA|TRBJ2-7|TRBV6-5|NA
TGTGCCAGCAGTTACTCGAAGACTTCCTCCTACGAGCAGTACTTC
CASSYSKTSSYEQYF
>TRBD1|TRBJ1-4|TRBV7-2|NA
TGTGCCAGCAGCCTACAGGGGCTTACAACTAATGAAAAACTGTTTTTT
CASSLQGLTTNEKLFF